Listed here are 26 T cell receptor beta chains from one sample, sequenced in a study of blood T cell repertoires in COVID-19. Repertoires were generated with immunoSEQ multiplex PCR, while TCRdb's copy carries only in-frame clones and drops some. This sample has about 130,000 clones, with over 80% found just once. The specimen was peripheral blood. These receptors were obtained from a man in his forties with active or convalescent COVID-19.

This clone has ten or more counts. The rearrangement links TRBV29-1 to TRBJ1-1, with 8 bases identical to TRBD1. Trimming at V came to 7 bases and at J to 1 base, leaving 8 bases not matched to a gene. CDR3 size: 14 residues. The germline CDR1 and CDR2 sequences are SQVTM and ANQGSEA. The CDR3 DNA reads as TGCAGCGCCACCCGTGGGACAGGGAACACTGAAGCTTTCTTT. Protein: CSATRGTGNTEAFF.

The CDR3 loop is CASSYSGTSGYTF. The CDR3 region has the DNA TGTGCCAGCAGTTACTCTGGGACATCTGGCTACACCTTC. V and J are TRBV6-5 and TRBJ1-2; maybe TRBD1 (6 bases). Germline CDR1 reads MNHEY; CDR2 reads SVGAGI. Between the trimmed V and J ends, which lost 0 bases and 7 bases, there was a span of 9 bases. CDR3 size: 13 residues.

This sequence joins TRBV10-2 and TRBJ2-7, with 7 nucleotides matching TRBD2. Trimming took 3 bases from V and 6 from J; bases not matched to a gene: 11. The CDR3 extends over 15 amino acids. Germline V CDR1 and CDR2: WSHSY, SAAADI. The CDR3 DNA follows: TGCGCCAGCAGTGATAGGAGACTAGCTACTCTCGAGCAGTACTTC. Residues: CASSDRRLATLEQYF.

The rearrangement links TRBV3-1 (or the pseudogene TRBV3-2) to TRBJ2-1, with 13 bases aligning to TRBD2. The CDR3 runs to 18 residues. Trimming at V came to 4 bases and at J to 9 bases, leaving 15 bases not matched to a gene. The V gene's germline CDR1 is LGHDT and CDR2 YNNKEL (reference sequence). The CDR3 is CASSPQKWTSGGRGEQFF. DNA of the CDR3: TGTGCCAGCAGCCCCCAAAAGTGGACTAGCGGGGGCCGGGGTGAGCAGTTCTTC.

The chain employs TRBV28 and TRBJ2-1; D unclear. Germline V CDR1 and CDR2: MDHEN, SYDVKM. CDR3 size: 13 residues. Between the trimmed V and J ends, which lost 6 bases and 6 bases, there was a span of 12 bases. This CDR3 reads CASSSPGGNEQFF. Here the CDR3 DNA reads TGTGCCAGCAGCTCCCCCGGTGGCAATGAGCAGTTCTTC.

This chain uses TRBV3-1 (or the pseudogene TRBV3-2) with TRBJ1-4; D gene ambiguous. CDR3 length: 12 amino acids. The ends were cut back, 0 bases at V and 8 bases at J, with 4 bases in the middle. Germline V gene lookup returns CDR1 LGHDT and CDR2 YNNKEL (reference sequence). The CDR3, as DNA: TGTGCCAGCAGCCAAGATGAGGAAAAACTGTTTTTT. Its protein is CASSQDEEKLFF.

The chain uses TRBV2 and TRBJ1-5, with a possible D match to TRBD1 (6 bases). Germline V gene lookup returns CDR1 SNHLY and CDR2 FYNNEI. Trimming stripped 2 bases from V and 3 bases from J, with 8 bases between. The length of the CDR3 is 14 residues. In DNA form, the CDR3 reads TGTGCCAGCAGTGAACGACAGGTCAATCAGCCCCAGCATTTT. Translating gives CASSERQVNQPQHF. The entire variable domain, with the rest obtained from reference TRBV2 and TRBJ1-5, is as follows: EPEVTQTPSHQVTQMGQEVILRCVPISNHLYFYWYRQILGQKVEFLVSFYNNEISEKSEIFDDQFSVERPDGSNFTLKIRSTKLEDSAMYFCASSERQVNQPQHFGDGTRLSIL.

The chain has TRBV18 and TRBJ1-1; D might be TRBD1 (5 bases). The CDR3 sequence is 16 residues long. From germline, CDR1 is KGHSH and CDR2 LQKENI. V was trimmed by 3 bases and J by 1 base, leaving 15 bases between them. The CDR3 nucleotides are TGTGCCAGCTCACCGGTGCAGGGAGGTTGGAACACTGAAGCTTTCTTT. Residues: CASSPVQGGWNTEAFF.

The chain uses TRBV7-9 and TRBJ2-1, with D uncertain. The CDR3 sequence is 12 residues long. From germline, CDR1 is SEHNR and CDR2 FQNEAQ (reference sequence). V was pared by 2 bases and J by 6 bases, with 5 bases between. The CDR3 loop is CASSLSGNEQFF. The CDR3 DNA reads as TGTGCCAGCAGCTTATCGGGCAATGAGCAGTTCTTC.

The table lists this clone with a few counts. The chain has TRBV19 and TRBJ2-1; 12 bases match TRBD1. The CDR3 covers 16 residues. The germline V gene encodes CDR1 LNHDA and CDR2 SQIVND (reference sequence). J gave up 6 bases and V 2 bases, and 5 bases lay outside the gene matches. The CDR3 DNA follows: TGTGCCAGTAGTATACGGGGACAGGGGGCGTTCAATGAGCAGTTCTTC. The encoded protein is CASSIRGQGAFNEQFF.

This rearrangement joins TRBV11-2 to TRBJ2-7; 8 nucleotides match TRBD1. Germline-derived CDR1 and CDR2 are SGHAT and FQNNGV. The CDR3 spans 14 residues. Unmatched junction bases numbered 7, after V lost 5 bases and J lost 4 bases. This chain's CDR3 is CASSPRTGQYEQYF. DNA of the CDR3: TGTGCCAGCAGCCCCCGGACAGGGCAATACGAGCAGTACTTC.

This clone was picked up one time. The germline gene is not matched at one end of the junction; a read error may be the cause. The chain employs TRBV6-6 and TRBJ2-3, with TRBD2 identical over 12 bases. Germline CDR1 MNHNY, CDR2 SVGAGI (reference sequence). This CDR3 region has 16 residues. CDR3 amino acids: CTSSYSASGGGDTQYF. The CDR3 nucleotides are TGTACCAGCAGTTACTCGGCTAGCGGGGGGGGAGATACGCAGTATTTT.

The chain employs TRBV2 and TRBJ1-5; tentatively, D is TRBD1 (6 bases). The CDR3 sequence is 14 residues long. Germline CDR1 and CDR2: SNHLY and FYNNEI. Trimming left V 8 bases short and J 5 bases short, with 16 bases between. DNA of the CDR3: TGTGCCAGCCGGAGAACAGGGTTGGATCAGCCCCAGCATTTT. This translates into CASRRTGLDQPQHF. The full variable domain, its missing parts supplied by reference TRBV2 and TRBJ1-5, is EPEVTQTPSHQVTQMGQEVILRCVPISNHLYFYWYRQILGQKVEFLVSFYNNEISEKSEIFDDQFSVERPDGSNFTLKIRSTKLEDSAMYFCASRRTGLDQPQHFGDGTRLSIL.

The chain employs TRBV7-2 and TRBJ2-5; tentative D call: TRBD1 (6 bases). This CDR3 spans 14 amino acids. V was pared by 5 bases and J by 7 bases, with 17 bases between. Germline V gives CDR1 SGHTA, CDR2 FQGNSA. The CDR3 region has the DNA TGTGCCAGCAGCCCGTACAGGGATCCGGGGACCCAGTACTTC. Its translation is CASSPYRDPGTQYF.

J is TRBJ2-2 and V is TRBV18; the D gene is possibly TRBD2 (5 bases). The CDR3 has 14 residues. Trimming took off 3 bases at V and 7 bases at J, with 12 bases between the two ends. Germline CDR1 reads KGHSH; CDR2 reads LQKENI. This chain's CDR3 is CASSPVREHGELFF. DNA for the CDR3: TGTGCCAGCTCACCGGTTAGGGAGCACGGGGAGCTGTTTTTT.

Only a few counts were recorded for this clone. This chain joins TRBV7-2 and TRBJ1-5; D is uncertain. The V and J ends lost 0 bases and 3 bases respectively, with 6 bases between them. The CDR3 runs 14 residues. The germline V gene encodes CDR1 SGHTA and CDR2 FQGNSA. The chain's CDR3 is CASSLAEINQPQHF. The CDR3 region has the DNA TGTGCCAGCAGCTTAGCCGAGATCAATCAGCCCCAGCATTTT.

The chain combines TRBV12-3 or TRBV12-4 with TRBJ2-3; D call uncertain. Deletions cut 2 bases from V and 1 base from J, with 4 bases between. The CDR3 spans 13 residues. This CDR3 is CASSLRGTDTQYF. Written as DNA, the CDR3 is TGTGCCAGCAGTTTACGGGGCACAGATACGCAGTATTTT.

This chain links TRBV7-3 with TRBJ1-1, with TRBD1 matching over 8 bases. This CDR3 is built from 12 residues. V shed 5 bases and J 9 bases; nucleotides not matched to a gene: 5. Looked up from germline, CDR1 is SGHTA and CDR2 is FQGTGA. This chain's CDR3 is CASSPGQGKAFF. DNA for the CDR3: TGTGCCAGCAGCCCTGGACAGGGAAAAGCTTTCTTT.

V is TRBV6-2 or TRBV6-3 and J is TRBJ1-5; TRBD1 matches at 9 bases. This CDR3 has 21 amino acids. V shed 5 bases and J 0 bases; nucleotides not matched to a gene: 20. Germline CDR1 MNHEY, CDR2 SVGEGT. CDR3 amino acids: CASSHNPSRGQGRSSNQPQHF. CDR3 in DNA: TGTGCCAGCAGTCACAACCCTAGCCGGGGACAGGGTCGGTCTAGCAATCAGCCCCAGCATTTT.

Only one count was recorded for this clone. The chain is built from TRBV28 and TRBJ1-4, with a weak D call TRBD1 (6 bases). This CDR3 region has 16 residues. Germline CDR1 MDHEN, CDR2 SYDVKM. V lost 6 bases and J 2 bases, leaving 16 bases between the germline ends. CDR3 coding DNA: TGTGCCAGCAGCCCGGGGGGGGGCTCGACTAATGAAAAACTGTTTTTT. Translation: CASSPGGGSTNEKLFF.

This sequence joins TRBV14 and TRBJ1-1; maybe TRBD1 (5 bases). The V gene lost 4 bases and the J gene lost 0 bases, with 15 bases spanning the gap. The CDR3 runs to 16 residues. The germline CDR1 and CDR2 sequences are SGHDN and FVKESK. DNA of the CDR3: TGTGCCAGCAGCCCAAGGGTCAGGGCCATGAACACTGAAGCTTTCTTT. Amino acid sequence: CASSPRVRAMNTEAFF.

The chain is built from TRBV7-2 and TRBJ2-3; no definite D call. The V gene lost 0 bases and the J gene lost 4 bases, with 5 bases spanning the gap. The CDR3 extends over 13 amino acids. The germline CDR1 and CDR2 sequences are SGHTA and FQGNSA. CDR3 nucleotides: TGTGCCAGCAGCTTAGCTAATGCAGATACGCAGTATTTT. Amino acid sequence: CASSLANADTQYF.

This chain links TRBV15 with TRBJ2-5; weak D call: TRBD2 (5 bases). This CDR3 is built from 13 residues. V lost 0 bases to trimming and J lost 7 bases, with 9 bases between them. Germline CDR1 LNHNV, CDR2 YYDKDF (reference sequence). The CDR3: CATSRDKRWTQYF. The CDR3 region has the DNA TGTGCCACCAGCAGAGATAAGCGGTGGACCCAGTACTTC.

This clone is a singleton in its sample. The chain is built from TRBV6-1 and TRBJ1-5; D not certain. Trimming pared 3 bases from V and 11 bases from J, leaving 23 bases between. This CDR3 has 16 residues. Germline V lookup: CDR1 MNHNS, CDR2 SASEGT. The CDR3 loop reads CASSEGIKLGGSAQHF. In DNA, the CDR3 is TGTGCCAGCAGTGAGGGAATAAAACTAGGCGGATCAGCCCAGCATTTT.

Only one count was recorded for this clone. The V call is TRBV18, the J call TRBJ2-6; possible D gene TRBD1, 6 bases. In germline, CDR1 is KGHSH, CDR2 LQKENI. The CDR3 spans 17 residues. Trimming stripped 6 bases from V and 1 base from J, with 16 bases between. The CDR3 loop reads CASSHGQRDSGANVLTF. The CDR3 nucleotides read TGTGCCAGCTCTCACGGACAGCGAGATTCTGGGGCCAACGTCCTGACTTTC. The complete variable domain, with remaining parts taken from reference TRBV18 and TRBJ2-6, reads NAGVMQNPRHLVRRRGQEARLRCSPMKGHSHVYWYRQLPEEGLKFMVYLQKENIIDESGMPKERFSAEFPKEGPSILRIQQVVRGDSAAYFCASSHGQRDSGANVLTFGAGSRLTVL.

The chain links TRBV5-1 to TRBJ2-7; D may be TRBD1 (5 bases). Trimming shortened V by 2 bases and J by 0 bases, and 12 bases separated the two germline ends. The germline V gene has CDR1 SGHRS and CDR2 YFSETQ. CDR3 length equals 15 residues. CDR3 sequence reads: CASSLGEGNSYEQYF. The CDR3 region has the DNA TGCGCCAGCAGCTTAGGGGAAGGCAACTCCTACGAGCAGTACTTC.